Each of the 29 T cell receptor beta chains below was sequenced from the same sample in a study of lymphopenia after photon versus proton radiotherapy. Sequenced by immunoSEQ multiplex PCR; TCRdb stores in-frame clones only, minus some. Found here are some 42,000 clones, about 80% of them singletons; the top ten hold over 20%. Sequenced material: peripheral blood, taken from a patient treated with proton-based radiotherapy. Every receptor here comes from a woman aged 70-85 years with pancreatic cancer.

The DNA for the CDR3 is TGTGCCAGCTTTTCAACGTTCGGACAGGGGAATCAGCCCCAGCATTTT. This gives the protein CASFSTFGQGNQPQHF. The V gene is TRBV28, the J gene TRBJ1-5; 9 bases are shared with TRBD1. Per germline, CDR1 MDHEN and CDR2 SYDVKM. V lost 8 bases and J lost 4; bases outside the gene matches: 12. The CDR3 is 16 residues long.

V gene TRBV4-3 combines with J gene TRBJ1-4, with D possibly being TRBD1 (5 bases). Germline V gives CDR1 LGHNA, CDR2 YSLEER. V gave up 10 bases and J gave up 2 bases, with 20 bases separating them. The CDR3 is 16 residues long. The CDR3 bases are TGCGCCACCTCGCTCTCCAGGACAAGCACTAATGAAAAACTGTTTTTT. Translating gives CATSLSRTSTNEKLFF.

This chain connects TRBV2 to TRBJ2-1; 9 bases map to TRBD1. The V and J ends lost 6 bases and 7 bases, in that order; junction bases with no gene match: 7. Germline V gene sequence: CDR1 SNHLY, CDR2 FYNNEI. This CDR3 is 14 amino acids long. The CDR3 DNA reads as TGTGCCAGCAGACACAGGGGGCTAAAGAATGAGCAGTTCTTC. Residues: CASRHRGLKNEQFF. The full variable domain, completed using reference TRBV2 and TRBJ2-1, is EPEVTQTPSHQVTQMGQEVILRCVPISNHLYFYWYRQILGQKVEFLVSFYNNEISEKSEIFDDQFSVERPDGSNFTLKIRSTKLEDSAMYFCASRHRGLKNEQFFGPGTRLTVL.

The chain couples TRBV2 to TRBJ1-1; D is uncertain. CDR3 length equals 14 residues. Germline CDR1 and CDR2: SNHLY and FYNNEI. Trimming shortened V by 3 bases and J by 1 base, and 9 bases separated the two germline ends. In DNA form, the CDR3 reads TGTGCCAGCAGTGATCCAGACGGGAACACTGAAGCTTTCTTT. It encodes CASSDPDGNTEAFF. The whole variable domain, filled in from reference TRBV2 and TRBJ1-1, reads EPEVTQTPSHQVTQMGQEVILRCVPISNHLYFYWYRQILGQKVEFLVSFYNNEISEKSEIFDDQFSVERPDGSNFTLKIRSTKLEDSAMYFCASSDPDGNTEAFFGQGTRLTVV.

This clone has just a few counts. The chain links TRBV28 to TRBJ1-1; D uncertain. Germline V gives CDR1 MDHEN, CDR2 SYDVKM. V dropped 2 bases and J dropped 11 bases, with 9 bases sitting between them. The CDR3 covers 11 residues. The CDR3 coding sequence is TGTGCCAGCAGTTTACGGGTAGAGGCTTTCTTT. This sequence encodes CASSLRVEAFF. The full variable domain, in which reference TRBV28 and TRBJ1-1 provide the parts outside the CDR3, is DVKVTQSSRYLVKRTGEKVFLECVQDMDHENMFWYRQDPGLGLRLIYFSYDVKMKEKGDIPEGYSVSREKKERFSLILESASTNQTSMYLCASSLRVEAFFGQGTRLTVV.

The V and J genes are TRBV19 and TRBJ1-1; 7 bases align to TRBD1. Germline CDR1 reads LNHDA; CDR2 reads SQIVND (reference sequence). CDR3 length: 15 amino acids. With 5 bases clipped from V and 1 base from J, the junction kept 7 bases outside the gene matches. In DNA form, the CDR3 reads TGTGCCAGTAGTGGATTCCGGACAGGGAACACTGAAGCTTTCTTT. Translation gives CASSGFRTGNTEAFF.

The chain combines TRBV19 with TRBJ2-7, with TRBD1 matching over 11 bases. Germline CDR1 LNHDA, CDR2 SQIVND (reference sequence). J lost 0 bases, V lost 7 bases, and 29 bases had no gene match. The CDR3 runs 23 residues. The CDR3 coding sequence is TGTGCCAGTACCTCCGTCTACCGCCGGACAGGGGGCGCTTACAACCGGCGCTCCTACGAGCAGTACTTC. Its translation is CASTSVYRRTGGAYNRRSYEQYF.

The V call is TRBV2, the J call TRBJ2-3; D gene ambiguous. The CDR3 runs to 13 residues. Looked up from germline, CDR1 is SNHLY and CDR2 is FYNNEI. The V end was cut by 6 bases, the J end by 2 bases, with 9 bases between. CDR3 sequence: CASSLGNTDTQYF. In nucleotides, the CDR3 is TGTGCCAGCAGCCTAGGGAACACAGATACGCAGTATTTT.

This clone showed up just once. This chain connects TRBV2 to TRBJ2-6; 11 positions match TRBD2. Trimming took 5 bases from V and 0 from J; bases not matched to a gene: 6. Germline lookup yields CDR1 SNHLY and CDR2 FYNNEI. The CDR3 loop spans 18 amino acids. For the CDR3, the DNA is TGTGCCAGCAGTTTCACCACTAGCGGGAGCTCTGGGGCCAACGTCCTGACTTTC. Translating it yields CASSFTTSGSSGANVLTF.

This rearrangement joins TRBV11-1 to TRBJ2-1; 9 nucleotides align to TRBD1. Germline lookup yields CDR1 SGHAT and CDR2 FQDESV (reference sequence). The CDR3 is 17 residues long. Germline trimming cut 5 bases from V and 4 bases from J; bases unmatched to any gene: 12. CDR3 amino acids: CASSLFGTGTTYNEQFF. The CDR3 DNA reads as TGTGCCAGCAGCCTATTTGGGACAGGGACAACTTACAATGAGCAGTTCTTC.

V gene TRBV5-1 combines with J gene TRBJ1-5; 7 bases line up with TRBD1. Germline CDR1 SGHRS, CDR2 YFSETQ. V was clipped by 3 bases and J by 4 bases; unmatched bases: 4. CDR3 length: 14 amino acids. CDR3 bases: TGCGCCAGCAGCTCCGGACAGGTTAATCAGCCCCAGCATTTT. This gives the protein CASSSGQVNQPQHF.

The CDR3 spells CASSLGGGGLAYNEQFF. Written as DNA, the CDR3 is TGTGCCAGCAGCTTGGGCGGGGGGGGACTAGCCTACAATGAGCAGTTCTTC. This chain joins TRBV5-4 and TRBJ2-1; 9 nucleotides line up with TRBD2. Trimming took 0 bases from V and 2 from J; bases not matched to a gene: 6. This CDR3 spans 17 amino acids. CDR1 is SGHNT and CDR2 is YYREEE in the germline V gene (reference sequence).

The genes are TRBV5-4 and TRBJ2-7; 9 bases align to TRBD1. Trimming removed 2 bases from V and 1 base from J; junction bases left unmatched: 4. The CDR3 has 15 amino acids. From germline, CDR1 is SGHNT and CDR2 YYREEE (reference sequence). The CDR3 DNA reads as TGTGCCAGCAGCTTCTCCGGGACAGGGTCCTACGAGCAGTACTTC. Translating it yields CASSFSGTGSYEQYF.

This chain links TRBV30 with TRBJ1-6; D may be TRBD1 (5 bases). V was pared by 4 bases and J by 7 bases, with 11 bases between. Germline V gene data show CDR1 as GTSNPN and CDR2 as SVGIG (reference sequence). The CDR3 is made up of 13 amino acids. CDR3 protein: CAWKAGRNSPLHF. The CDR3 region has the DNA TGTGCCTGGAAAGCGGGGCGCAATTCACCCCTCCACTTT. The full variable domain, its missing parts supplied by reference TRBV30 and TRBJ1-6, is SQTIHQWPATLVQPVGSPLSLECTVEGTSNPNLYWYRQAAGRGLQLLFYSVGIGQISSEVPQNLSASRPQDRQFILSSKKLLLSDSGFYLCAWKAGRNSPLHFGNGTRLTVT.

About this clone: The sample contains more than one DNA sequence encoding this CDR3. The chain carries TRBV4-3 and TRBJ2-2; 9 positions match TRBD1. Trimming cost V 1 base and J 2 bases; bases outside gene matches: 8. The CDR3 contains 18 residues. CDR1 is LGHNA and CDR2 is YSLEER in the germline V gene. The CDR3 protein is CASSQGRLGQGNTGELFF. Written as DNA, the CDR3 is TGCGCCAGCAGCCAAGGTCGGTTGGGACAGGGTAACACCGGGGAGCTGTTTTTT.

The CDR3 protein is CASSQADRGGYEQYF. CDR3 in DNA: TGCGCCAGCAGCCAGGCCGACAGGGGAGGCTACGAGCAGTACTTC. The genes are TRBV4-1 and TRBJ2-7, with TRBD1 identical over 8 bases. This CDR3 comprises 15 residues. The germline V gene encodes CDR1 MGHRA and CDR2 YSYEKL. Trimming cost V 3 bases and J 3 bases; bases outside gene matches: 7.

The rearrangement uses TRBV30 and TRBJ2-5; TRBD2 aligns across 7 bases. This CDR3 is built from 13 residues. CDR1 is GTSNPN and CDR2 is SVGIG in the germline V gene (reference sequence). The V gene end was trimmed by 2 bases and the J gene end by 9 bases; junction bases not matched to a gene: 9. The CDR3 DNA is TGTGCCTGGAGTAATAGCGGGCCCGGGGCCCAGTACTTC. It translates to CAWSNSGPGAQYF.

This clone was seen a single time. The chain employs TRBV7-9 and TRBJ1-1; D ambiguous. V lost 2 bases, J lost 6 bases, and 13 bases lay in between. There are 14 residues in the CDR3. CDR1 and CDR2 from the germline V gene are SEHNR and FQNEAQ (reference sequence). CDR3 loop: CASSLLEGSSEAFF. In DNA form, the CDR3 reads TGTGCCAGCAGCTTATTAGAGGGATCCTCTGAAGCTTTCTTT.

The gene calls are TRBV5-1 and TRBJ2-1; TRBD2 matches 8 bases. CDR3 length: 16 amino acids. V lost 5 bases, J lost 5 bases, and 12 bases stayed unmatched. Germline-derived CDR1 and CDR2 are SGHRS and YFSETQ. This CDR3 reads CASSYTSGSLNNEQFF. DNA for the CDR3: TGCGCCAGCAGTTACACAAGCGGGAGTCTAAACAATGAGCAGTTCTTC.

This chain links TRBV6-1 with TRBJ1-3; D is ambiguous. The CDR3 runs 15 residues. In germline, CDR1 is MNHNS, CDR2 SASEGT. The V gene lost 3 bases and the J gene lost 1 base, with 10 bases spanning the gap. CDR3 sequence reads: CASSEPGRSGNTIYF. CDR3 DNA: TGTGCCAGCAGTGAGCCGGGGAGATCTGGAAACACCATATATTTT.

The chain uses TRBV5-6 and TRBJ2-2, with 8 bases fitting TRBD2. Germline V lookup: CDR1 SGHDT, CDR2 YYEEEE. Germline trimming cut 3 bases from V and 0 bases from J; bases unmatched to any gene: 4. The CDR3 extends over 16 amino acids. The CDR3 DNA reads TGTGCCAGCAGCTCTAGCGGGTTCTCGAACACCGGGGAGCTGTTTTTT. Translated: CASSSSGFSNTGELFF. Based on the CDR3 plus reference TRBV5-6 and TRBJ2-2, the full variable domain is DAGVTQSPTHLIKTRGQQVTLRCSPKSGHDTVSWYQQALGQGPQFIFQYYEEEERQRGNFPDRFSGHQFPNYSSELNVNALLLGDSALYLCASSSSGFSNTGELFFGEGSRLTVL.

This sequence joins TRBV27 and TRBJ2-6; D uncertain. From germline, CDR1 is MNHEY and CDR2 SMNVEV (reference sequence). This CDR3 region has 16 residues. V dropped 2 bases and J dropped 0 bases, with 8 bases sitting between them. CDR3 sequence: CASSLVVGSGANVLTF. The CDR3 DNA reads TGTGCCAGCAGTTTAGTGGTAGGCTCTGGGGCCAACGTCCTGACTTTC.

J is TRBJ1-1 and V is TRBV29-1; 8 bases fit TRBD1. This CDR3 is built from 12 residues. Germline V gene sequence: CDR1 SQVTM, CDR2 ANQGSEA. Trimming cost V 5 bases and J 4 bases; bases outside gene matches: 3. Written as DNA, the CDR3 is TGCAGCGTTCGGACAGGGATCACTGAAGCTTTCTTT. Encoded protein: CSVRTGITEAFF.

This sequence joins TRBV6-5 and TRBJ2-7; the D gene is possibly TRBD2 (6 bases). Trimming shortened V by 4 bases and J by 2 bases, and 12 bases separated the two germline ends. CDR1 and CDR2 from the germline V gene are MNHEY and SVGAGI. This CDR3 region has 14 residues. CDR3 in DNA: TGTGCCAGCAGTTTACAGCGGGCTGCCTACGAGCAGTACTTC. This encodes CASSLQRAAYEQYF.

This clone appeared once. The gene calls are TRBV19 and TRBJ2-1, with 7 bases lining up with TRBD2. Unmatched junction bases numbered 14, after V lost 1 base and J lost 8 bases. The CDR3 is 17 amino acids. In germline, CDR1 is LNHDA, CDR2 SQIVND (reference sequence). This chain's CDR3 is CASSIGGAGSPTDEQFF. For the CDR3, the DNA is TGTGCCAGTAGTATAGGAGGAGCGGGAAGCCCCACAGATGAGCAGTTCTTC.

The rearrangement uses TRBV7-9 and TRBJ1-1, with D possibly TRBD1 on 5 matching bases. The V and J ends lost 0 bases and 6 bases respectively, with 14 bases between them. The CDR3 spans 15 residues. CDR1 is SEHNR and CDR2 is FQNEAQ in the germline V gene (reference sequence). The CDR3 coding sequence is TGTGCCAGCAGCTTAGCGACGGTTCAGGGACCTGAAGCTTTCTTT. As protein: CASSLATVQGPEAFF.

This chain links TRBV28 with TRBJ2-1; TRBD1 matches 9 bases. CDR1 and CDR2 (germline): MDHEN, SYDVKM. The CDR3 contains 15 residues. The ends lost 4 bases at V and 6 bases at J; junction bases unmatched: 7. CDR3 amino acids: CASSSPGQGGNEQFF. CDR3 DNA: TGTGCCAGCAGTTCCCCGGGACAGGGTGGCAATGAGCAGTTCTTC.

The J gene is TRBJ2-1, the V gene TRBV11-3, with 13 bases aligning to TRBD2. Germline V gene sequence: CDR1 SGHNT, CDR2 YENEEA. There are 15 residues in the CDR3. The trim removed 1 base at V and 8 bases at J, leaving 2 bases unmatched. The CDR3 here is CASSLGTSGSDEQFF. CDR3 nucleotides: TGTGCCAGCAGCTTAGGGACTAGCGGGAGTGATGAGCAGTTCTTC.

This clone was counted a single time. The V call is TRBV7-2, the J call TRBJ1-1; D may be TRBD1 (5 bases). V was trimmed by 7 bases and J by 7 bases, leaving 19 bases between them. CDR3 length equals 14 residues. In germline, CDR1 is SGHTA, CDR2 FQGNSA. The CDR3 spells CASIDRQGPNEAFF. DNA for the CDR3: TGTGCCAGCATCGACCGTCAGGGCCCTAATGAAGCTTTCTTT.